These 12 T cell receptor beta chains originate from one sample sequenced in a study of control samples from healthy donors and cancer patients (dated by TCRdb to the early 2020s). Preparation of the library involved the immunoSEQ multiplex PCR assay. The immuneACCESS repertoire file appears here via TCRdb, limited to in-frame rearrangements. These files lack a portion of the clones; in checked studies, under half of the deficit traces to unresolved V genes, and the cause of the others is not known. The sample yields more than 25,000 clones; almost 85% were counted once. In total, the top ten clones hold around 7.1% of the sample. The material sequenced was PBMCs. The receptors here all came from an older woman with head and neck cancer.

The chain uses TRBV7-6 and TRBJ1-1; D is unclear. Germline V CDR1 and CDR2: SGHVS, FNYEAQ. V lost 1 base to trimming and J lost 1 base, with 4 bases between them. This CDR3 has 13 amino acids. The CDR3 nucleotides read TGTGCCAGCAGCTTAGAACAGAACACTGAAGCTTTCTTT. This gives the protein CASSLEQNTEAFF.

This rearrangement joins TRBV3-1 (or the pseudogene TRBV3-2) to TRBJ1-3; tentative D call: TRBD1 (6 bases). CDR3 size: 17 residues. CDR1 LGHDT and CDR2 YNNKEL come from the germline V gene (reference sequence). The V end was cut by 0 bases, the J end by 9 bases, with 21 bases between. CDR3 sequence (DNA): TGTGCCAGCAGCCAAGATTATCTTTCAGGGGTCGGAGGCACCATATATTTT. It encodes CASSQDYLSGVGGTIYF.

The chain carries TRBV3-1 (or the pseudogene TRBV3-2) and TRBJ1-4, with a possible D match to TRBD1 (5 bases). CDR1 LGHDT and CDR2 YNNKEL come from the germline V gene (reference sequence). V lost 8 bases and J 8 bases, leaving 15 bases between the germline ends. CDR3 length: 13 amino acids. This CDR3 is CASLGGEGEKLFF. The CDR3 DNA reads TGTGCCAGCCTGGGCGGGGAGGGGGAAAAACTGTTTTTT.

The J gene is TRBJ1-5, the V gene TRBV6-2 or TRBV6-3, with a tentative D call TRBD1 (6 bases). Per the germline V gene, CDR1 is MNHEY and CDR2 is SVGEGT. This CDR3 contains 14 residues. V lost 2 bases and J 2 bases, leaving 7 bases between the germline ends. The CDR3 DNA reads TGTGCCAGCAGTTACGCAGGGGGCAATCAGCCCCAGCATTTT. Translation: CASSYAGGNQPQHF.

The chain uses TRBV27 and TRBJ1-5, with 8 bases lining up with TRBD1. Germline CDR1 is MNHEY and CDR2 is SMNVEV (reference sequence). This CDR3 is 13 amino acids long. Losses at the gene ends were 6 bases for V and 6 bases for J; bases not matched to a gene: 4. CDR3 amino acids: CASRETGVQPQHF. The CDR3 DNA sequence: TGTGCCAGCAGGGAGACAGGGGTTCAGCCCCAGCATTTT.

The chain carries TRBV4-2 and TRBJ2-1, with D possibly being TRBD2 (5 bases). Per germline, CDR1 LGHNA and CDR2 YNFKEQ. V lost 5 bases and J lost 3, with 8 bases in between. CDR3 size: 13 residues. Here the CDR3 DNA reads TGTGCCAGCAGCGGTGAGGGCTACAATGAGCAGTTCTTC. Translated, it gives CASSGEGYNEQFF.

CDR3: CASSAQGINGYTF. The CDR3 region has the DNA TGTGCCAGCAGCGCACAGGGGATAAACGGCTACACCTTC. This rearrangement joins TRBV11-2 to TRBJ1-2; 7 bases agree with TRBD1. Germline loops: CDR1 SGHAT, CDR2 FQNNGV. The V segment lost 5 bases and the J segment 8 bases; nucleotides outside the gene matches: 8. The CDR3 is 13 amino acids.

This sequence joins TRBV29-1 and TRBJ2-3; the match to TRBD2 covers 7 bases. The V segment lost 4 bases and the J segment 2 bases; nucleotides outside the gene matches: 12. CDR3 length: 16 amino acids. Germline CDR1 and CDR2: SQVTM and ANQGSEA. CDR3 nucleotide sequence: TGCAGCGTTGCGGGCGGGGCTAGCGGCTCCACAGATACGCAGTATTTT. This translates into CSVAGGASGSTDTQYF.

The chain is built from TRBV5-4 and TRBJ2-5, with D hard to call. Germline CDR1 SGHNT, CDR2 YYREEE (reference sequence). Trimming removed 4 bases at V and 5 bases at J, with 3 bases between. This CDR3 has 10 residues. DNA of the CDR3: TGTGCCAGCAGCGGGGAGACCCAGTACTTC. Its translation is CASSGETQYF. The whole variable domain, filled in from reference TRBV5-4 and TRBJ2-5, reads ETGVTQSPTHLIKTRGQQVTLRCSSQSGHNTVSWYQQALGQGPQFIFQYYREEENGRGNFPPRFSGLQFPNYSSELNVNALELDDSALYLCASSGETQYFGPGTRLLVL.

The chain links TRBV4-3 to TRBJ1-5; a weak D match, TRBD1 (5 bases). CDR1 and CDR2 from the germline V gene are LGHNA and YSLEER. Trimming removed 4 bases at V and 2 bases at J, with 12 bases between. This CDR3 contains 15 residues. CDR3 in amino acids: CASSPGWGGNQPQHF. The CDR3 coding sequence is TGCGCCAGCAGCCCGGGGTGGGGGGGCAATCAGCCCCAGCATTTT.

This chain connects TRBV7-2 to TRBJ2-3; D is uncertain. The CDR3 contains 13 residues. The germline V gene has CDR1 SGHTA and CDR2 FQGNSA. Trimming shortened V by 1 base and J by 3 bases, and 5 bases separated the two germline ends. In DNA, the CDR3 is TGTGCCAGCAGCTTAGAGAGAACAGATACGCAGTATTTT. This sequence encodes CASSLERTDTQYF. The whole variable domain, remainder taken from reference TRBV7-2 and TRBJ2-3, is GAGVSQSPSNKVTEKGKDVELRCDPISGHTALYWYRQSLGQGLEFLIYFQGNSAPDKSGLPSDRFSAERTGGSVSTLTIQRTQQEDSAVYLCASSLERTDTQYFGPGTRLTVL.

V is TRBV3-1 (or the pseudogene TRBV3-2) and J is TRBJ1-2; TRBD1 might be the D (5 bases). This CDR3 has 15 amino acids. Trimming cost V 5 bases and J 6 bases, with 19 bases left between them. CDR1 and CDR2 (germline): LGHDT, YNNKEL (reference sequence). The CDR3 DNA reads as TGTGCCAGCAGCGACACGGGGCTGGCACGGGATGGCTACACCTTC. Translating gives CASSDTGLARDGYTF.